This T cell receptor beta chain was recorded in a study of CD8 T cells in Susac syndrome. RNA amounts of about 0.45 to 1 ug underwent reverse transcription with random hexamers. TCRdb called the immunoSEQ multiplex PCR reads again in MiXCR, with one record for every CDR3 protein. The sample shows 200,000 to 250,000 distinct CDR3 sequences, roughly 95% of them seen only once. The sample consisted of CD4+ T cells from PBMCs. This TCR derives from a human donor with multiple sclerosis.

The CDR3 region has the DNA TGTGCCAGCAGCCCCGGGACAGGGGCTGGCTATGGCTACACCTTC. It is translated as CASSPGTGAGYGYTF. The chain couples TRBV7-9 to TRBJ1-2; 10 positions match TRBD1. The CDR3 contains 15 residues. The V and J ends lost 5 bases and 4 bases, in that order; junction bases with no gene match: 7. Germline V gene sequence: CDR1 SEHNR, CDR2 FQNEAQ (reference sequence).